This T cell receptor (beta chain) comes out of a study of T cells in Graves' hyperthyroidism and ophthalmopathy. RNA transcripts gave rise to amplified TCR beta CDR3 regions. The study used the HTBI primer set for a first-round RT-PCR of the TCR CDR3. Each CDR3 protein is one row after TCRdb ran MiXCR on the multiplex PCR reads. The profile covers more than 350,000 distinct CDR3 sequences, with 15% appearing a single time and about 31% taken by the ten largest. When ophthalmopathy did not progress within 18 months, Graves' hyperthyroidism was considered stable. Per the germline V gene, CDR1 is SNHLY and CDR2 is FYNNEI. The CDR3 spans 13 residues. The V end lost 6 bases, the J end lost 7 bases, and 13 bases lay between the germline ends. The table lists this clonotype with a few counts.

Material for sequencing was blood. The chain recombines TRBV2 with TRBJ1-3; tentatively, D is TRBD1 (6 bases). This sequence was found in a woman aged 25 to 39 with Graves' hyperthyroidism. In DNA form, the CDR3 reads TGTGCCAGCAGCCCCGCGGGGGCCAACACCATATATTTT. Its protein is CASSPAGANTIYF.